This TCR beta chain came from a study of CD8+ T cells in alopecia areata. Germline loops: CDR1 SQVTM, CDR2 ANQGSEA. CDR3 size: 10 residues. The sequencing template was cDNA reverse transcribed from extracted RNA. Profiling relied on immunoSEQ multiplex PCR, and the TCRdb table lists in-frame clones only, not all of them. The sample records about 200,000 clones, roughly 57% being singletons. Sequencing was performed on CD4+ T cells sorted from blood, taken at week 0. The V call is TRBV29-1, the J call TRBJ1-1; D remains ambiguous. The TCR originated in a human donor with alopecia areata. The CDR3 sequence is CAIWHTEAFF. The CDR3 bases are TGCGCCATTTGGCACACTGAAGCTTTCTTT.